These 4 T cell receptor beta chains were all obtained from the same sample, sequenced in a study of Ad26.COV2.S vaccination and SARS-CoV-2 variants. Treatment here: around 19 received Ad26.COV2.S at low or high dose, single or two shots; about 5 received placebo; per-sample allocation not given. Repertoires come from day 63 after the first vaccine or placebo injection. Using immunoSEQ multiplex PCR, the repertoire was profiled, and TCRdb retains in-frame clones only, with some absent. The sample yields some 390,000 clones, 89% seen once. The specimen comprised peripheral blood, sampled in a trial of Ad26.COV2.S vaccine versus placebo. Receptors originate from a person aged 18 to 65 who received the Ad26.COV2.S COVID-19 vaccine or a placebo.

Written as DNA, the CDR3 is TGTGCCAGCAGTTCCTCAATTGGGGGACAGGGGTCCTACGAGCAGTACTTC. Translating it yields CASSSSIGGQGSYEQYF. V gene TRBV7-9 combines with J gene TRBJ2-7; 10 bases fit TRBD1. Trimming cost V 6 bases and J 1 base; bases outside gene matches: 12. The length of the CDR3 is 17 residues. Germline V gives CDR1 SEHNR, CDR2 FQNEAQ (reference sequence).

The chain couples TRBV27 to TRBJ2-1; the match to TRBD1 covers 8 bases. Losses at the gene ends were 5 bases for V and 3 bases for J; bases not matched to a gene: 9. CDR1 is MNHEY and CDR2 is SMNVEV in the germline V gene (reference sequence). CDR3 length: 16 residues. The CDR3 region is CASSARTGSVYNEQFF. CDR3 nucleotide sequence: TGTGCCAGCAGTGCCAGGACAGGGTCGGTCTACAATGAGCAGTTCTTC.

The chain's CDR3 is CASSLGRGQPGEQYF. CDR3 DNA sequence: TGTGCCAGCAGCTTGGGCCGGGGGCAGCCCGGGGAGCAGTACTTC. The chain recombines TRBV5-4 with TRBJ2-7; the D call may be TRBD1 or TRBD2 (6 bases each). The CDR3 spans 15 residues. V lost 0 bases and J lost 7, with 17 bases in between. Germline CDR1 SGHNT, CDR2 YYREEE (reference sequence).

The chain couples TRBV9 to TRBJ1-5, with unresolved D. Germline CDR1 reads SGDLS; CDR2 reads YYNGEE. V lost 2 bases and J 3 bases, leaving 12 bases between the germline ends. The CDR3 sequence is 15 residues long. CDR3 DNA sequence: TGTGCCAGCAGCGTTGGAGGGATTGCCAATCAGCCCCAGCATTTT. Translating gives CASSVGGIANQPQHF.